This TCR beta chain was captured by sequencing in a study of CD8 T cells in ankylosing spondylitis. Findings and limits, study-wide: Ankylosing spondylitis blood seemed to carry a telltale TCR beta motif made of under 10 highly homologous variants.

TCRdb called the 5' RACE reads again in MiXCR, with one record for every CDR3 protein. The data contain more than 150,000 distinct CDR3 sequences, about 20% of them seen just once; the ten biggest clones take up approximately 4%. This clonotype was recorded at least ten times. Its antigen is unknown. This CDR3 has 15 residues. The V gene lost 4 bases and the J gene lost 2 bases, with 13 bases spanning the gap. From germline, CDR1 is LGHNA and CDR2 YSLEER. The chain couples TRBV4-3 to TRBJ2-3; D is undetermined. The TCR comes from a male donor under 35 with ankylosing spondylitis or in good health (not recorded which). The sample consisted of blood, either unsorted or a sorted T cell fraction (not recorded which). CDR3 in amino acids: CASSRRFPNTDTQYF. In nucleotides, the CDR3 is TGCGCCAGCAGCCGGCGGTTCCCAAACACAGATACGCAGTATTTT.